A single count supports the clone carrying this T cell receptor (beta chain). Its antigen is as yet unknown. These data are taken from a study of follicular helper T cells after annual influenza vaccination. Germline CDR1 is SGHTA and CDR2 is FQGNSA. The CDR3 spans 14 residues. The ends were cut back, 1 base at V and 3 bases at J, with 7 bases in the middle. Time point denoted: 2015-2016 season, pre-vaccination. Adults were given seasonal inactivated influenza vaccine, and blood CD4 subsets were sorted before and after vaccination. Assay used: immunoSEQ multiplex PCR; TCRdb lists only in-frame clones, some missing. This table has around 10,000 clones, more than 65% appearing once. The study's findings and limits: Just roughly 8.5-20% of cells analyzed had recovered productive TCRB sequences.

Sequences were derived from CXCR5+ CD38- circulating T follicular helper cells from blood, sampled on the day of influenza vaccination. Indicated subset: circulating Tfh, non-naive CD4+CXCR5+PD-1+ (ICOS+CD38+ or ICOS-CD38-). The rearrangement uses TRBV7-2 and TRBJ2-1; D call uncertain. This clonotype was sampled from an adult who received the influenza vaccine. The CDR3 DNA sequence: TGTGCCAGCAGCTTAGAGGTAGGCTACAATGAGCAGTTCTTC. It yields the protein CASSLEVGYNEQFF.